This is a list of T cell receptor beta chains from one sample in a study of blood T cells in healthy people across ages. MiXCR was run by TCRdb on the 5' RACE reads, yielding one entry per CDR3 protein. Here the sample spans hundreds of thousands of distinct CDR3 sequences, about 56% being singletons. Input material: blood. The origin of the receptors is a man aged 35 to 55 in good health. Both conserved end residues are part of each CDR3. The D gene is left open where the match is weak. Clone size is stated in some rows and not others, as once, few, many or a class when expanded.

TRBV7-2	TRBJ1-2	16	TRBD1	.	CASSSRQGKVDYGYTF	TGTGCCAGCAGCTCTAGACAGGGAAAGGTTGACTATGGCTACACCTTC
TRBV28	TRBJ2-7	12	TRBD1	.	CASSEQGTEQYF	TGTGCCAGCAGTGAACAGGGGACCGAGCAGTACTTC
TRBV20-1	TRBJ2-1	18	TRBD2	.	CSARGGLAGVGRVNEQFF	TGCAGTGCTAGAGGGGGACTAGCGGGAGTAGGGAGGGTCAATGAGCAGTTCTTC
TRBV9	TRBJ1-1	12	.	.	CASSVVGGRAFF	TGTGCCAGCAGCGTAGTTGGGGGTCGAGCTTTCTTT
TRBV10-3	TRBJ2-5	11	.	.	CAISDPGTQYF	TGTGCCATCAGTGACCCAGGGACCCAGTACTTC
TRBV7-9	TRBJ2-6	14	.	few	CASGDSSGANVLTF	TGTGCTAGCGGCGACAGCTCTGGGGCCAACGTCCTGACTTTC
TRBV6-2/TRBV6-3	TRBJ2-7	12	TRBD1	few	CASWTGGNEQYF	TGTGCCAGCTGGACAGGGGGGAACGAGCAGTACTTC
TRBV28	TRBJ2-7	13	TRBD2	.	CASSLSGRREQYF	TGTGCCAGCAGTTTAAGCGGGAGGAGAGAGCAGTACTTC
TRBV10-3	TRBJ1-2	18	.	few	CAISESVRAPDTTYGYTF	TGTGCCATCAGTGAGTCGGTTCGAGCCCCCGATACAACCTATGGCTACACCTTC
TRBV6-5	TRBJ2-5	15	TRBD1	.	CASRPTGTGSETQYF	TGTGCCAGCAGGCCGACAGGGACGGGGTCGGAGACCCAGTACTTC
TRBV20-1	TRBJ1-2	12	.	few	CSARDMGGGYTF	TGCAGTGCTAGAGATATGGGGGGCGGCTACACCTTC
TRBV27	TRBJ2-1	12	TRBD2	.	CASSLLAGGKFF	TGTGCCAGCAGTTTACTAGCGGGAGGAAAGTTCTTC
TRBV7-3	TRBJ1-6	17	.	.	CASSLVGASSYNSPLHF	TGTGCCAGCAGCTTAGTCGGGGCGAGCTCCTATAATTCACCCCTCCACTTT
TRBV14	TRBJ2-7	13	.	few	CASSHGLNYEQYF	TGTGCCAGCAGCCATGGACTGAATTACGAGCAGTACTTC
TRBV5-1	TRBJ2-6	16	.	.	CASSSYGGSGANVLTF	TGCGCCAGCAGCTCATACGGCGGCTCTGGGGCCAACGTCCTGACTTTC
TRBV28	TRBJ2-7	14	.	.	CASSFTRVTYEQYF	TGTGCCAGCAGTTTCACCAGGGTCACCTACGAGCAGTACTTC
TRBV6-5	TRBJ1-6	15	.	.	CASSYETGGRSIFHF	TGTGCCAGCAGTTACGAGACTGGTGGCCGTTCTATCTTCCACTTT
TRBV6-6	TRBJ2-1	13	.	.	CVSSYSQTNEQFF	TGTGTCAGCAGTTACTCCCAAACGAATGAGCAGTTCTTC
TRBV12-3/TRBV12-4	TRBJ2-5	13	.	.	CASSLGQWTHAYF	TGTGCCAGCAGCCTAGGACAGTGGACCCACGCGTACTTC
TRBV20-1	TRBJ2-3	10	.	few	CSATTDTQYF	TGCAGTGCTACCACAGATACGCAGTATTTT
TRBV20-1	TRBJ1-5	14	.	.	CSARAGWNNQPQHF	TGCAGTGCTCGGGCAGGATGGAACAATCAGCCCCAGCATTTT
TRBV6-6	TRBJ2-7	13	TRBD2	.	CASMASGSYEQYF	TGTGCCAGCATGGCTAGCGGGTCCTACGAGCAGTACTTC
TRBV27	TRBJ1-1	14	.	.	CASSSDFSWAEAFF	TGTGCCAGCAGCTCGGACTTCTCGTGGGCTGAAGCTTTCTTT
TRBV24-1	TRBJ2-5	16	TRBD1	.	CATNDYPGQGKETQYF	TGTGCCACCAATGATTATCCGGGACAGGGGAAAGAGACCCAGTACTTC
TRBV28	TRBJ2-7	12	.	.	CASSFASNEQYF	TGTGCCAGCAGTTTCGCGTCCAACGAGCAGTACTTC
TRBV5-1	TRBJ2-1	15	.	.	CASSLDVGSNNEQFF	TGCGCCAGCAGCTTGGATGTGGGCTCGAACAATGAGCAGTTCTTC
TRBV12-3/TRBV12-4	TRBJ2-1	15	TRBD2	.	CASIPGTSGRGEQFF	TGTGCCAGCATTCCCGGGACTAGCGGGCGGGGTGAGCAGTTCTTC
TRBV7-9	TRBJ1-1	13	TRBD1	once	CASSPQGETEAFF	TGTGCCAGCAGCCCCCAGGGGGAAACTGAAGCTTTCTTT
TRBV28	TRBJ2-1	14	TRBD2	once	CASVPAGGPHEQFF	TGTGCCAGCGTGCCAGCGGGAGGGCCGCATGAGCAGTTCTTC
TRBV28	TRBJ1-1	14	TRBD1	.	CASSRRQGFTEAFF	TGTGCCAGCAGTAGACGACAGGGTTTCACTGAAGCTTTCTTT
TRBV10-3	TRBJ2-5	14	.	.	CAISELGVEETQYF	TGTGCCATCAGTGAGTTGGGGGTCGAAGAGACCCAGTACTTC
TRBV20-1	TRBJ1-5	15	TRBD1	.	CSVESTGEVGQPQHF	TGCAGTGTGGAATCGACAGGGGAAGTAGGTCAGCCCCAGCATTTT
TRBV7-2	TRBJ1-1	14	.	.	CASSSTTDGTEAFF	TGTGCCAGCAGCTCTACGACTGACGGGACTGAAGCTTTCTTT
TRBV9	TRBJ2-7	14	.	few	CASSPRRTQYEQYF	TGTGCCAGCAGCCCCCGGAGGACTCAGTACGAGCAGTACTTC
TRBV29-1	TRBJ2-7	11	.	many	CSVEESYEQYF	TGCAGCGTTGAAGAATCCTACGAGCAGTACTTC
TRBV20-1	TRBJ1-1	12	.	.	CSARQPNTEAFF	TGCAGTGCTCGTCAACCGAACACTGAAGCTTTCTTT
TRBV7-3	TRBJ2-1	15	TRBD2	few	CASSLRTSGLGEQFF	TGTGCCAGCAGCCTACGGACTAGCGGCTTAGGTGAGCAGTTCTTC
TRBV7-2	TRBJ1-2	14	.	.	CASSLGDGLYGYTF	TGTGCCAGCAGCTTAGGGGACGGACTTTATGGCTACACCTTC
TRBV6-4	TRBJ2-1	15	.	.	CASSDPKNTGGMGFF	TGTGCCAGCAGTGACCCAAAGAACACTGGGGGCATGGGGTTCTTC
TRBV3-1	TRBJ1-2	14	.	.	CASSPPGLPYGYTF	TGTGCCAGCAGCCCTCCGGGCCTACCCTATGGCTACACCTTC
TRBV7-9	TRBJ2-3	14	.	.	CASSAGQYTDTQYF	TGTGCCAGCAGTGCGGGACAGTACACAGATACGCAGTATTTT
TRBV12-3/TRBV12-4	TRBJ2-5	17	.	few	CASSLTLALQYQETQYF	TGTGCCAGCAGTTTAACTTTGGCACTTCAGTACCAAGAGACCCAGTACTTC
TRBV2	TRBJ2-5	15	TRBD1	few	CASRDRARFQETQYF	TGTGCCAGCAGAGACAGGGCCCGTTTCCAAGAGACCCAGTACTTC
TRBV9	TRBJ1-4	14	.	few	CASSPLGAREKLFF	TGTGCCAGCAGCCCCTTAGGGGCCCGTGAAAAACTGTTTTTT